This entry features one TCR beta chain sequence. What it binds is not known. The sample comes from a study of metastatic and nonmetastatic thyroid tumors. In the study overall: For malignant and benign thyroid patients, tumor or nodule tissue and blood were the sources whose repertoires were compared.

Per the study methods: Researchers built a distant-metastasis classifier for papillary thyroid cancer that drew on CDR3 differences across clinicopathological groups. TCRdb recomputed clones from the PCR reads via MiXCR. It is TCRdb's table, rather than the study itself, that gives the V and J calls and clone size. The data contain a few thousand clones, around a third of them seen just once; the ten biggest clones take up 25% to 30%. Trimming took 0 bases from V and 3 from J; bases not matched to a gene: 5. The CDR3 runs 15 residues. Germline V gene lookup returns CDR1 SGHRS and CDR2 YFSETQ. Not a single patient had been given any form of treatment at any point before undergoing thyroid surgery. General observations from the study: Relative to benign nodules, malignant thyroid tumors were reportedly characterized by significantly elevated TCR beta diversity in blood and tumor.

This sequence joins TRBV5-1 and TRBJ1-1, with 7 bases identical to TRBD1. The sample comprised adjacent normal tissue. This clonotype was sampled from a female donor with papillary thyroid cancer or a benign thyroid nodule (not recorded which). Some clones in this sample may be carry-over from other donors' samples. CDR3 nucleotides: TGCGCCAGCAGCTTGGTACGGCAGGGGGACACTGAAGCTTTCTTT. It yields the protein CASSLVRQGDTEAFF. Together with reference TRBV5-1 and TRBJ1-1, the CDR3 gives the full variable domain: KAGVTQTPRYLIKTRGQQVTLSCSPISGHRSVSWYQQTPGQGLQFLFEYFSETQRNKGNFPGRFSGRQFSNSRSEMNVSTLELGDSALYLCASSLVRQGDTEAFFGQGTRLTVV.